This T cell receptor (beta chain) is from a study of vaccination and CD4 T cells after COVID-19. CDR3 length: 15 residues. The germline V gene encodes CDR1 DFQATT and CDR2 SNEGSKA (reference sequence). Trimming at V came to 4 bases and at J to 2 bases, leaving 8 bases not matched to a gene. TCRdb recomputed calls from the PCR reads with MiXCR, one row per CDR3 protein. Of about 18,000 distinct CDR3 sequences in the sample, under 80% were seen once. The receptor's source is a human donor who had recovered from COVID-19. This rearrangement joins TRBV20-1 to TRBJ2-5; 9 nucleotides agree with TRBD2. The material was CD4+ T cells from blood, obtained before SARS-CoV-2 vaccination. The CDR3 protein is CSAKLTSGGQETQYF. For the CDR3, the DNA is TGCAGTGCTAAACTGACTAGCGGAGGGCAAGAGACCCAGTACTTC.